Shown below are 14 T cell receptor beta chains from a single sample sequenced in a study of technical replicates of blood from a handful of donors. The method was immunoSEQ multiplex PCR; TCRdb's version includes in-frame clones alone and lacks a portion of them. The sample has 70,000 to 85,000 clones, over 85% seen once. The material sequenced was T cells isolated from PBMCs. The origin of the receptors is a human donor in good health.

The CDR3 protein is CASSQGGLLAGELFF. The CDR3 DNA follows: TGCGCCAGCAGCCAAGGGGGACTATTAGCCGGGGAGCTGTTTTTT. V gene TRBV4-1 combines with J gene TRBJ2-2; 7 bases line up with TRBD2. There are 15 residues in the CDR3. Germline lookup yields CDR1 MGHRA and CDR2 YSYEKL. Trimming at V came to 1 base and at J to 6 bases, leaving 5 bases not matched to a gene.

The chain links TRBV21-1 to TRBJ2-7; TRBD1, as called in the table, went unchecked against the DNA. TRBV21-1 is flagged as a pseudogene. The CDR3 has 15 amino acids. The CDR3 spells CASGPDRGSSYEQYF. The CDR3, as DNA: TGTGCCAGCGGCCCGGACAGGGGGAGCTCCTACGAGCAGTACTTC.

This clone has a single count. One junction end does not reproduce the germline sequence, and a read error may be involved. The chain uses TRBV7-7 and TRBJ1-4; no definite D call. This CDR3 comprises 15 residues. CDR1 is SSHAT and CDR2 is FNYEAQ in the germline V gene (reference sequence). CDR3 sequence (DNA): TGTGCTAGCAGCTTAGACTTATATCCTAATGAAAAACTGTTTTTT. This gives the protein CASSLDLYPNEKLFF.

This clone has a single count. The rearrangement links TRBV10-3 to TRBJ1-2, with D hard to call. V dropped 7 bases and J dropped 3 bases, with 12 bases sitting between them. Germline assignment: CDR1 ENHRY and CDR2 SYGVKD. The CDR3 totals 13 residues. The CDR3: CAIKAGGYYGYTF. The CDR3 DNA sequence: TGTGCCATCAAGGCGGGCGGATACTATGGCTACACCTTC.

The chain uses TRBV28 and TRBJ2-7, with 7 bases aligning to TRBD1. With V trimmed by 4 bases and J by 2 bases, 17 bases remained unmatched. The CDR3 length is 18 residues. Germline CDR1 MDHEN, CDR2 SYDVKM. This chain's CDR3 is CASSSEPNRGPLPYEQYF. In DNA, the CDR3 is TGTGCCAGCAGTTCAGAACCAAACAGGGGTCCACTCCCCTACGAGCAGTACTTC.

The V call is TRBV9, the J call TRBJ2-7; weak D call: TRBD2 (5 bases). Germline CDR1 reads SGDLS; CDR2 reads YYNGEE. The ends were cut back, 3 bases at V and 4 bases at J, with 14 bases in the middle. The CDR3 is 14 amino acids. The CDR3 here is CASSGTPFGYEQYF. The CDR3, as DNA: TGTGCCAGCAGCGGGACTCCCTTCGGGTACGAGCAGTACTTC.

This sequence joins TRBV6-5 and TRBJ2-7; D is perhaps TRBD1 (5 bases). This CDR3 has 14 residues. V was cut by 0 bases and J by 3 bases, with 9 bases left in between. Germline assignment: CDR1 MNHEY and CDR2 SVGAGI. The DNA of the CDR3 is TGTGCCAGCAGTTACTCGGGCAGGGTCTACGAGCAGTACTTC. It yields the protein CASSYSGRVYEQYF.

J is TRBJ2-2 and V is TRBV7-6; D remains unclear. CDR1 is SGHVS, CDR2 FNYEAQ, per germline. The CDR3 runs 17 residues. Trimming left V 0 bases short and J 0 bases short, with 11 bases between. The DNA of the CDR3 is TGTGCCAGCAGCTTAGCCAATCTCAGGCCGAACACCGGGGAGCTGTTTTTT. Its translation is CASSLANLRPNTGELFF.

The chain joins TRBV9 to TRBJ2-6; D is ambiguous. Germline values: CDR1 SGDLS, CDR2 YYNGEE. Trimming took off 3 bases at V and 2 bases at J, with 9 bases between the two ends. This CDR3 spans 15 amino acids. The CDR3 DNA reads as TGTGCCAGCAGCGCAAGCCCGACTGGGGCCAACGTCCTGACTTTC. Protein sequence: CASSASPTGANVLTF.

This clone was picked up one time. V gene TRBV2 combines with J gene TRBJ2-7; 9 positions agree with TRBD1. Trimming at V came to 5 bases and at J to 4 bases, leaving 6 bases not matched to a gene. The CDR3 totals 14 residues. Per germline, CDR1 SNHLY and CDR2 FYNNEI. CDR3 sequence reads: CASSLQGAGYEQYF. The CDR3 DNA reads TGTGCCAGCAGTTTACAGGGGGCAGGATACGAGCAGTACTTC.

This clone appeared once. DNA for the CDR3: TGTGCCAGCGAAACTATAAGGGAGGCCCGCCATCAGCCCCAGCATTTT. Its protein product is CASETIREARHQPQHF. The chain recombines TRBV27 with TRBJ1-5; D is uncertain. Trimming cost V 8 bases and J 5 bases, with 22 bases left between them. Germline lookup yields CDR1 MNHEY and CDR2 SMNVEV (reference sequence). The CDR3 runs 16 residues.

V is TRBV27 and J is TRBJ2-5, with 7 nucleotides matching TRBD2. The CDR3 runs to 17 residues. From germline, CDR1 is MNHEY and CDR2 SMNVEV (reference sequence). J lost 1 base, V lost 0 bases, and 8 bases had no gene match. The CDR3 bases are TGTGCCAGCAGTTTATCGAGTTACCGGGGGGTCCAAGAGACCCAGTACTTC. Amino acid sequence: CASSLSSYRGVQETQYF.

The V call is TRBV11-1, the J call TRBJ2-7, with a tentative D call TRBD1 (6 bases). Germline-derived CDR1 and CDR2 are SGHAT and FQDESV (reference sequence). The germline V and J ends were trimmed by 5 bases and 4 bases, with 9 bases remaining between them. The CDR3 contains 12 residues. The CDR3 sequence: CASSTTGYEQYF. In DNA form, the CDR3 reads TGTGCCAGCAGCACGACAGGTTACGAGCAGTACTTC.

This clone has just one count. This sequence joins TRBV7-3 and TRBJ2-1, with 10 bases lining up with TRBD2. Looked up from germline, CDR1 is SGHTA and CDR2 is FQGTGA. Trimming took 4 bases from V and 7 from J; bases not matched to a gene: 16. This CDR3 has 18 residues. CDR3 sequence: CASSSRQEREGLDNEQFF. In nucleotides, the CDR3 is TGTGCCAGCAGCTCACGACAGGAGCGGGAGGGCCTAGATAATGAGCAGTTCTTC.